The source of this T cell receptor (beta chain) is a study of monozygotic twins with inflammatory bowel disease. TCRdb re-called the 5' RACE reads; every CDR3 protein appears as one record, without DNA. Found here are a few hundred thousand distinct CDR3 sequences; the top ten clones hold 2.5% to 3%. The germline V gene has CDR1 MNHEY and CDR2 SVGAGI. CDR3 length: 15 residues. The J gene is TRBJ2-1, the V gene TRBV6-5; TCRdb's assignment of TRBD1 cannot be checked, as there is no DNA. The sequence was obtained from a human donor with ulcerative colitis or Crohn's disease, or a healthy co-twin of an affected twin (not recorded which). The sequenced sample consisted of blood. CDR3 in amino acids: CASSYGTGGSYEQFF.